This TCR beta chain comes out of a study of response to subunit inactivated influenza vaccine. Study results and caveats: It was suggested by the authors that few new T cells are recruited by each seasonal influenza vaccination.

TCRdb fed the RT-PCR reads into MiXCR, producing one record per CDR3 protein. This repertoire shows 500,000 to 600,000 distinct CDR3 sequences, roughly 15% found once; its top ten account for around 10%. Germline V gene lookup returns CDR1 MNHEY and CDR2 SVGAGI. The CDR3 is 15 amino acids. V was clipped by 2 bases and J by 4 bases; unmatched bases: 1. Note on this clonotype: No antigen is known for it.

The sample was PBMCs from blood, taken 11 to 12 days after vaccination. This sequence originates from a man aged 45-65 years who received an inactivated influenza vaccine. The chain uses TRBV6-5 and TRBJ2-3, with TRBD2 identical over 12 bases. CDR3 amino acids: CASSYASGGADTQYF. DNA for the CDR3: TGTGCCAGCAGTTACGCTAGCGGGGGGGCAGATACGCAGTATTTT.